The 21 T cell receptor beta chains below come from one sample, sequenced in a study of T cell responses to AZD1222 COVID-19 vaccine. Only in-frame clones appear in the TCRdb table, and some are missing; sequencing was by immunoSEQ multiplex PCR. The top ten clones hold less than 5.5% of a sample with approximately 76,000 clones, just over 90% of them seen once. This material consisted of peripheral blood, taken on day 0 of MenACWY control vaccination. Receptor source: an adult in good health.

This sequence joins TRBV11-2 and TRBJ2-7; possibly TRBD2 for D (6 bases). Trimming removed 4 bases from V and 0 bases from J, with 16 bases in between. The CDR3 has 16 residues. The V gene's germline CDR1 is SGHAT and CDR2 FQNNGV. CDR3 nucleotides: TGTGCCAGCAGCTCAGGCGGGACTCCAAACTCCTACGAGCAGTACTTC. Translating gives CASSSGGTPNSYEQYF.

This chain connects TRBV7-9 to TRBJ1-5, with D perhaps matching TRBD1 (5 bases). Germline V gene lookup returns CDR1 SEHNR and CDR2 FQNEAQ (reference sequence). This CDR3 region has 12 residues. V gave up 4 bases and J gave up 14 bases, with 15 bases separating them. CDR3: CASSSSGTREHF. The CDR3 coding sequence is TGTGCCAGCAGCTCGTCCGGGACGAGGGAGCATTTT.

This clone was recorded only once. The V and J genes are TRBV27 and TRBJ1-5, with no clear D. Trimming cost V 2 bases and J 7 bases, with 12 bases left between them. The CDR3 contains 14 residues. In germline, CDR1 is MNHEY, CDR2 SMNVEV (reference sequence). The CDR3, as DNA: TGTGCCAGCAGTTTAGTGCGGGGAGGCCAGCCCCAGCATTTT. Amino acids: CASSLVRGGQPQHF.

V and J are TRBV6-5 and TRBJ1-1; 9 nucleotides line up with TRBD1. The junction had 10 bases not matched to a gene; V was cut back by 7 bases and J by 4 bases. This CDR3 spans 15 amino acids. Germline V gene data show CDR1 as MNHEY and CDR2 as SVGAGI. CDR3 in amino acids: CASMRDRVLSTEAFF. CDR3 bases: TGTGCCAGCATGCGGGACAGGGTTTTGAGCACTGAAGCTTTCTTT.

This clone was observed a few times. V usage is TRBV6-9 and J usage is TRBJ2-7, with D unresolved. Per the germline V gene, CDR1 is MNHGY and CDR2 is SVAAGI. Deletions cut 6 bases from V and 1 base from J, with 13 bases between. This CDR3 has 14 residues. The CDR3: CASSSIGHSYEQYF. DNA for the CDR3: TGTGCCAGCAGCTCCATAGGGCATTCCTACGAGCAGTACTTC.

The chain couples TRBV7-8 to TRBJ2-7; D gene unclear. This CDR3 region has 15 residues. The V gene's germline CDR1 is SGHVS and CDR2 FQNEAQ. V lost 6 bases, J lost 6 bases, and 21 bases lay in between. CDR3 residues: CASRRSGRRLGEQYF. In DNA, the CDR3 is TGTGCCAGCAGGCGTTCAGGACGACGGCTCGGCGAGCAGTACTTC.

V usage is TRBV18 and J usage is TRBJ2-1; 11 bases are shared with TRBD2. Germline CDR1 is KGHSH and CDR2 is LQKENI. Unmatched junction bases numbered 7, after V lost 8 bases and J lost 7 bases. The CDR3 loop spans 14 amino acids. The CDR3 spells CASRTSGQINEQFF. The DNA for the CDR3 is TGTGCCAGCCGGACTAGCGGGCAGATTAATGAGCAGTTCTTC.

This chain connects TRBV2 to TRBJ1-5; 8 nucleotides align to TRBD1. After removal of 5 bases from V and 4 bases from J, the junction contained 4 bases not matched to a gene. The length of the CDR3 is 14 residues. Germline assignment: CDR1 SNHLY and CDR2 FYNNEI. The CDR3 loop reads CASSPGTGNQPQHF. The CDR3 DNA reads as TGTGCCAGCAGTCCCGGGACAGGTAATCAGCCCCAGCATTTT.

The chain carries TRBV5-4 and TRBJ1-2; the D is unclear. Trimming took off 0 bases at V and 4 bases at J, with 10 bases between the two ends. The germline gives CDR1 SGHNT, CDR2 YYREEE (reference sequence). CDR3 length: 14 amino acids. The CDR3 spells CASSLGIPTYGYTF. DNA of the CDR3: TGTGCCAGCAGCTTGGGAATTCCCACCTATGGCTACACCTTC.

The sample holds one count of this clone. The V and J genes are TRBV19 and TRBJ1-1, with a tentative D call TRBD1 (6 bases). Per germline, CDR1 LNHDA and CDR2 SQIVND (reference sequence). V lost 4 bases, J lost 1 base, and 16 bases lay in between. This CDR3 has 16 residues. As DNA, the CDR3 is TGTGCCAGTAGTACAAGGACTACAGGGCGGAACACTGAAGCTTTCTTT. It translates to CASSTRTTGRNTEAFF.

J is TRBJ1-2 and V is TRBV19; D might be TRBD1 (5 bases). The CDR3 extends over 16 amino acids. V lost 8 bases to trimming and J lost 8 bases, with 27 bases between them. Germline assignment: CDR1 LNHDA and CDR2 SQIVND (reference sequence). DNA for the CDR3: TGTGCCAGTGCATCCCCCTGGGACGGACTAGGGGAGGGCTACACCTTC. It yields the protein CASASPWDGLGEGYTF.

V is TRBV4-2 and J is TRBJ2-3, with unresolved D. Deletions cut 0 bases from V and 6 bases from J, with 10 bases between. This CDR3 has 14 residues. Germline loops: CDR1 LGHNA, CDR2 YNFKEQ. CDR3 sequence reads: CASSQDRGEDTQYF. The CDR3 DNA reads TGTGCCAGCAGCCAAGATCGAGGAGAGGATACGCAGTATTTT.

This rearrangement joins TRBV5-4 to TRBJ2-5; D call uncertain. Trimming removed 2 bases from V and 7 bases from J, with 6 bases in between. The CDR3 contains 11 residues. The germline gives CDR1 SGHNT, CDR2 YYREEE (reference sequence). CDR3 DNA: TGTGCCAGCAGCTTCGGCGGGACCCAGTACTTC. It specifies CASSFGGTQYF.

The gene calls are TRBV9 and TRBJ2-7, with D perhaps TRBD2 (7 bases). The CDR3 has 14 residues. V was trimmed by 3 bases and J by 8 bases, leaving 18 bases between them. The germline V gene encodes CDR1 SGDLS and CDR2 YYNGEE. The CDR3 region is CASSEGEGLFQQYF. In nucleotides, the CDR3 is TGTGCCAGCAGCGAGGGGGAGGGGTTATTTCAGCAGTACTTC.

In regard to this clone: The same CDR3 can be traced to other DNA sequences in this sample. The V gene is TRBV11-2, the J gene TRBJ2-3, with D uncertain. Germline CDR1 is SGHAT and CDR2 is FQNNGV. The CDR3 length is 12 residues. Trimming shortened V by 1 base and J by 5 bases, and 4 bases separated the two germline ends. CDR3 sequence (DNA): TGTGCCAGCAGCTTAGGAGGAGATACGCAGTATTTT. Encoded protein: CASSLGGDTQYF.

The chain is built from TRBV28 and TRBJ1-4; D call uncertain. The CDR3 extends over 16 amino acids. Germline CDR1 is MDHEN and CDR2 is SYDVKM. V lost 5 bases and J lost 3, with 16 bases in between. CDR3 coding DNA: TGTGCCAGCAGTGCTGCCTCGACCGCCCCTAATGAAAAACTGTTTTTT. Protein sequence: CASSAASTAPNEKLFF.

This chain connects TRBV30 to TRBJ1-2, with 7 bases fitting TRBD1. Germline V gene sequence: CDR1 GTSNPN, CDR2 SVGIG (reference sequence). CDR3 length equals 11 residues. CDR3 coding DNA: TGTGCGTTGGACAGGCTTTATGGCTACACCTTC. Protein product: CALDRLYGYTF.

The chain uses TRBV5-1 and TRBJ1-1, with D unclear. This CDR3 is 14 amino acids long. Germline V CDR1 and CDR2: SGHRS, YFSETQ. V was trimmed by 1 base and J by 0 bases, leaving 7 bases between them. CDR3 DNA: TGCGCCAGCAGCTTGTATGTTATGAACACTGAAGCTTTCTTT. Residues: CASSLYVMNTEAFF.

This clone was observed a single time. V usage is TRBV2 and J usage is TRBJ1-2; D perhaps matches TRBD1 (6 bases). Per germline, CDR1 SNHLY and CDR2 FYNNEI. The CDR3 is 12 residues long. Trimming shortened V by 1 base and J by 7 bases, and 7 bases separated the two germline ends. The CDR3 nucleotides read TGTGCCAGCAGTGAAGAGGGGGTTGGCTACACCTTC. It codes for CASSEEGVGYTF.

This clone was recorded only once. The rearrangement links TRBV19 to TRBJ1-1; D not certain. The CDR3 length is 20 residues. In germline, CDR1 is LNHDA, CDR2 SQIVND (reference sequence). The V end lost 5 bases, the J end lost 0 bases, and 28 bases lay between the germline ends. DNA of the CDR3: TGTGCCAGTAGTCACGCCCCTCGCTGGCAGCAGACCGATTTGAACACTGAAGCTTTCTTT. Translated, it gives CASSHAPRWQQTDLNTEAFF.

The V call is TRBV27, the J call TRBJ2-1, with unresolved D. The V and J ends lost 9 bases and 7 bases respectively, with 19 bases between them. This CDR3 has 14 amino acids. Germline CDR1 MNHEY, CDR2 SMNVEV (reference sequence). This CDR3 is CASAEELVKNEQFF. CDR3 DNA: TGTGCCAGTGCTGAAGAGCTAGTAAAGAATGAGCAGTTCTTC.